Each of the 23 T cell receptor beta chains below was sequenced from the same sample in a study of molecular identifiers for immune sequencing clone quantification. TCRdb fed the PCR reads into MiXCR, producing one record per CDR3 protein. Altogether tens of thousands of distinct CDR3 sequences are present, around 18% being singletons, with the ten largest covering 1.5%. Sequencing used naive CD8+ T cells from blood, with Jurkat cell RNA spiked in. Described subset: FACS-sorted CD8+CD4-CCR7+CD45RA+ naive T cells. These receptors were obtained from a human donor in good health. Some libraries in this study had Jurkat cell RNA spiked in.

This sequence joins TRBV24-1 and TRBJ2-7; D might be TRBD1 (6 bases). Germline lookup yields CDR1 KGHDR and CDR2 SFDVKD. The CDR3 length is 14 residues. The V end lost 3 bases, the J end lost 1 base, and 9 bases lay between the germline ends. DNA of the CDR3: TGTGCCACCAGTGATCCGGGACAATCCTACGAGCAGTACTTC. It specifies CATSDPGQSYEQYF.

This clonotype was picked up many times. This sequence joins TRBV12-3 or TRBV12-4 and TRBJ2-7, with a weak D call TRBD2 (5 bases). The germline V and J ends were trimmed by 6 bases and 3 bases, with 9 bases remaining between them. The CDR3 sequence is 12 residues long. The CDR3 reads CASRGVDYEQYF. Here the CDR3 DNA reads TGTGCCAGCAGGGGAGTTGACTACGAGCAGTACTTC.

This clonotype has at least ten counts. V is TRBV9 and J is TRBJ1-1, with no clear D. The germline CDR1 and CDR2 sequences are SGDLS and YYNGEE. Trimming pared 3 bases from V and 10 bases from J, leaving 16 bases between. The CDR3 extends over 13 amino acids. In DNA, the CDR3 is TGTGCCAGCAGCGCAGTCGGGGAGGTGATAGCTTTCTTT. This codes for CASSAVGEVIAFF.

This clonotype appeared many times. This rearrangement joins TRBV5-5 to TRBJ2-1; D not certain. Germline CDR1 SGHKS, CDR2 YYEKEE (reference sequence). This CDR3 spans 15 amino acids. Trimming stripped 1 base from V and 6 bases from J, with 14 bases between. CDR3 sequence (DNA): TGTGCCAGCAGCTTGTCCCGACCCCGGACCAATGAGCAGTTCTTC. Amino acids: CASSLSRPRTNEQFF.

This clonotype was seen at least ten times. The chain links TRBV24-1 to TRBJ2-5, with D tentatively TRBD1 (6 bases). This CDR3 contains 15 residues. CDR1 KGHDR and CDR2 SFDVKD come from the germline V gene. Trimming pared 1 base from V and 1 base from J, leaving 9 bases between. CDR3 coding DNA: TGTGCCACCAGTGATTTCTTCAGGGGCCAAGAGACCCAGTACTTC. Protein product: CATSDFFRGQETQYF.

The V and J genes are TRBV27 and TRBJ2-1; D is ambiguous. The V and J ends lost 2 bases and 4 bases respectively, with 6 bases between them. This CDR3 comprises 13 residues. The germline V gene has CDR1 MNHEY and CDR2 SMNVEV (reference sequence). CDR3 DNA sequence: TGTGCCAGCAGTTTAGCCGTATACAATGAGCAGTTCTTC. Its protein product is CASSLAVYNEQFF.

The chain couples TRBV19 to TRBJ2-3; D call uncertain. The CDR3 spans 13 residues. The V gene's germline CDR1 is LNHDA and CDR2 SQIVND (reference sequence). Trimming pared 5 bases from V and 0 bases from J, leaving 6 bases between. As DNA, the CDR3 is TGTGCCAGTAGTGCTTCTAGCACAGATACGCAGTATTTT. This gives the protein CASSASSTDTQYF.

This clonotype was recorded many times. CDR3: CASSGGGESYEQYF. The CDR3 bases are TGTGCCAGCAGCGGTGGCGGGGAGTCCTACGAGCAGTACTTC. The V gene is TRBV28, the J gene TRBJ2-7; tentative D call: TRBD2 (6 bases). The CDR3 covers 14 residues. The V gene's germline CDR1 is MDHEN and CDR2 SYDVKM. With 6 bases removed from V and 1 base from J, the gap between germline ends came to 13 bases.

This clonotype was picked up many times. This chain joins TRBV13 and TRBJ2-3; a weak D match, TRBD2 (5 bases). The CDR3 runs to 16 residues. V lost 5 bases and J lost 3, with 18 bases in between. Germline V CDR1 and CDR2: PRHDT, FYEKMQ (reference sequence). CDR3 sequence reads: CASSLRPLSGTDTQYF. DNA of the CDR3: TGTGCCAGCAGCCTTCGGCCCCTAAGCGGAACAGATACGCAGTATTTT.

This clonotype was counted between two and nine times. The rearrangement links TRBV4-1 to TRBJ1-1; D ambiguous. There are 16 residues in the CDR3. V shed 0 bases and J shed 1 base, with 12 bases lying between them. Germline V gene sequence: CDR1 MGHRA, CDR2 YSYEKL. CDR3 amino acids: CASSQDEVRGNTEAFF. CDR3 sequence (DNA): TGCGCCAGCAGCCAAGATGAGGTGCGGGGGAACACTGAAGCTTTCTTT.

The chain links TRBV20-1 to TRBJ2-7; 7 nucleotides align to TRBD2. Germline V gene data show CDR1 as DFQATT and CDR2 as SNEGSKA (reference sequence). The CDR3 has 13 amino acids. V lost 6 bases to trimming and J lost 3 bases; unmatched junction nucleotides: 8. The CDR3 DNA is TGCAGTGCGAATTCCGGCGGGGGCTACGAGCAGTACTTC. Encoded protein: CSANSGGGYEQYF.

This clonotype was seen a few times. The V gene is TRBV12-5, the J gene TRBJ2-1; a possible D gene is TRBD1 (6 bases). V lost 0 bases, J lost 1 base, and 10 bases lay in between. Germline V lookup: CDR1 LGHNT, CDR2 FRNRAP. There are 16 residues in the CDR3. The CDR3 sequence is CASGLVPTGSYNEQFF. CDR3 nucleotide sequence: TGTGCTAGTGGTTTGGTACCGACAGGTTCCTACAATGAGCAGTTCTTC.

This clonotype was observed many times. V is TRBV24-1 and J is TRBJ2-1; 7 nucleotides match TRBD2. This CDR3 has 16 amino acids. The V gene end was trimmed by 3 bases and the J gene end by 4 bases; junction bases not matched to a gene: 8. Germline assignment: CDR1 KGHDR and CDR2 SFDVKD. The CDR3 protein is CATSDSRLAAYNEQFF. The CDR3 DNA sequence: TGTGCCACCAGTGATAGTCGGCTAGCGGCATACAATGAGCAGTTCTTC.

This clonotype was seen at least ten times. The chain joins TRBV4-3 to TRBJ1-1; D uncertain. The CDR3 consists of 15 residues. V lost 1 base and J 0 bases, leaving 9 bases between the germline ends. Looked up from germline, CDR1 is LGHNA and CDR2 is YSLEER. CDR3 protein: CASSQGPGMNTEAFF. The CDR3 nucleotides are TGCGCCAGCAGCCAAGGCCCGGGGATGAACACTGAAGCTTTCTTT.

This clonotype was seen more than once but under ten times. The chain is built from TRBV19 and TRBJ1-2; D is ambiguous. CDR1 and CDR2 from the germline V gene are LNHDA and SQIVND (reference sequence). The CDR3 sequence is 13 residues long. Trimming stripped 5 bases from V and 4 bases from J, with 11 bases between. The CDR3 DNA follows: TGTGCCAGTAGTCCGGGCCCCACCTATGGCTACACCTTC. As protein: CASSPGPTYGYTF.

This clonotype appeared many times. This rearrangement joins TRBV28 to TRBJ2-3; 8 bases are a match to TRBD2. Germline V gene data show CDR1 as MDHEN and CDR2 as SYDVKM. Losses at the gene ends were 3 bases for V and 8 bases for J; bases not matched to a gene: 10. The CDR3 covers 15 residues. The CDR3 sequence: CASSLSSGKTGTQYF. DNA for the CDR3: TGTGCCAGCAGTTTGAGTAGCGGGAAAACTGGTACGCAGTATTTT.

The CDR3 protein is CASSTLGGSSYNEQFF. Written as DNA, the CDR3 is TGTGCCAGCAGCACCCTCGGGGGTAGCTCCTACAATGAGCAGTTCTTC. This chain connects TRBV7-2 to TRBJ2-1, with TRBD2 as a possible D gene (6 bases). Germline V gene data show CDR1 as SGHTA and CDR2 as FQGNSA. V was trimmed by 5 bases and J by 0 bases, leaving 14 bases between them. This CDR3 comprises 16 residues.

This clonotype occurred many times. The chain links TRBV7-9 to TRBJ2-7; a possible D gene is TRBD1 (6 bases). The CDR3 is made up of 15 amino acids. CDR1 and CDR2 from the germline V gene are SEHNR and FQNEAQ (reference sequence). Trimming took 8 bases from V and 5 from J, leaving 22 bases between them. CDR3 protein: CASAQGTDSRDEQYF. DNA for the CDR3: TGTGCCAGCGCTCAGGGAACGGACAGCCGGGACGAGCAGTACTTC.

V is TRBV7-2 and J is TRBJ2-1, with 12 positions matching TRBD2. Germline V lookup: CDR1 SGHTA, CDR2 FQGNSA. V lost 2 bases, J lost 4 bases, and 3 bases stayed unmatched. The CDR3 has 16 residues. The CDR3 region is CASSLILAGGYNEQFF. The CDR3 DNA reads TGTGCCAGCAGCTTAATTCTAGCGGGAGGGTACAATGAGCAGTTCTTC.

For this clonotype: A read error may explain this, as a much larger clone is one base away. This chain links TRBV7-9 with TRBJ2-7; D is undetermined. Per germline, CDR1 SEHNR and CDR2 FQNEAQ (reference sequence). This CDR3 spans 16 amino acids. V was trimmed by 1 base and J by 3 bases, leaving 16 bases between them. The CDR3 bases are TGTGCCAGCAGCTTAGGCGTGGCAGAACCGGACTACGAGCAGTACTTC. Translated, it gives CASSLGVAEPDYEQYF.

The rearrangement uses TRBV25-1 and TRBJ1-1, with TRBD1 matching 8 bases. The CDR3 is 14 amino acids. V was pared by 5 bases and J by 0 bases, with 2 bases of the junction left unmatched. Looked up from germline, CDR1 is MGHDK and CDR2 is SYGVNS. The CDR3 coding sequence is TGTGCCAGCAGTCTACAGGGGGTGAACACTGAAGCTTTCTTT. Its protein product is CASSLQGVNTEAFF.

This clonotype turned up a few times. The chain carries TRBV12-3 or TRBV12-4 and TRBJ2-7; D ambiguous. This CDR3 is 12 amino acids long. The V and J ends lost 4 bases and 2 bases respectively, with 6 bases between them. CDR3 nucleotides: TGTGCCAGCAGTTACACCACCTACGAGCAGTACTTC. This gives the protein CASSYTTYEQYF.

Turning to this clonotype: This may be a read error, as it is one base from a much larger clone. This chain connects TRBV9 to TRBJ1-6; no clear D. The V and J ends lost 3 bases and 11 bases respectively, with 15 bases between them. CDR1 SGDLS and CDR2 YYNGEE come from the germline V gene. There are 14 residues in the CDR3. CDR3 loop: CASSDGPINPPLHF. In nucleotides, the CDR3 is TGTGCCAGCAGCGACGGACCGATAAATCCACCCCTCCACTTT.